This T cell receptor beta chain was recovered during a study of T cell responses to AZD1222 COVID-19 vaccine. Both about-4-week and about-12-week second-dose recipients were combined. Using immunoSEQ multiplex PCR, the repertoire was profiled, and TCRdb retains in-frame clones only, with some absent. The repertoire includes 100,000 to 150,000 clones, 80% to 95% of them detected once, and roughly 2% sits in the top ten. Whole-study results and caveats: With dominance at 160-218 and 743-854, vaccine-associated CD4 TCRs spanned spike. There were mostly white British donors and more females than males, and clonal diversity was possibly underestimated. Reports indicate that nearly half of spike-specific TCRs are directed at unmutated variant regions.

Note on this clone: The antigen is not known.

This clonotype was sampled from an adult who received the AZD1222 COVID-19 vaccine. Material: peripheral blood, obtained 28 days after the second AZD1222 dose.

DNA of the CDR3: TGCAGCGTTGTACGGCAGATGAACACTGAAGCTTTCTTT. It codes for CSVVRQMNTEAFF. This chain joins TRBV29-1 and TRBJ1-1, with D unresolved. The V end was cut by 4 bases, the J end by 0 bases, with 9 bases between. Germline assignment: CDR1 SQVTM and CDR2 ANQGSEA. This CDR3 has 13 residues.